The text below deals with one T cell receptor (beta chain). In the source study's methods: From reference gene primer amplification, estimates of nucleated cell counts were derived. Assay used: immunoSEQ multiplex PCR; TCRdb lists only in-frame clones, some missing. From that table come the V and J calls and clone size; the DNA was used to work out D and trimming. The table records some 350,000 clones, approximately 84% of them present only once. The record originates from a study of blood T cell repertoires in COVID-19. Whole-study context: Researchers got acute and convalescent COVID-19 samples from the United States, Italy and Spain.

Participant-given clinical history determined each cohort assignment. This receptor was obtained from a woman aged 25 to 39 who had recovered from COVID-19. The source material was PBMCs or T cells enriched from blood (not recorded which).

The CDR3 DNA reads TGTGCCAGCAGTTTATGGCTGGTGGGCCCCGTAAATGAGCAGTTCTTC. The encoded protein is CASSLWLVGPVNEQFF. The chain recombines TRBV27 with TRBJ2-1, with no clear D. Trimming shortened V by 1 base and J by 7 bases, and 17 bases separated the two germline ends. Germline-derived CDR1 and CDR2 are MNHEY and SMNVEV (reference sequence). The CDR3 extends over 16 amino acids.